This record looks at one T cell receptor beta chain sequence and its context. The antigen is not known. The V end was cut by 4 bases, the J end by 1 base, with 7 bases between. In germline, CDR1 is SNHLY, CDR2 FYNNEI. There are 13 residues in the CDR3. TCRdb's table, derived via immunoSEQ multiplex PCR, lists solely in-frame clones and lacks some. The sample has 55,000 to 65,000 clones; around 84% are singletons. The sample is drawn from a study of OX40 agonist ivuxolimab in advanced cancers. Regarding the study as a whole: The 0.1-3.0 mg/kg partial responders had among the lowest clonal expansion. More expanded clones were found, on average, in CD8+ than in CD4+ T cells.

With autoimmune disease history or systemic immunosuppression, patients were excluded. Sequencing was performed on CD4+ or CD8+ T cells sorted from blood, taken in a trial of the OX40 agonist ivuxolimab. The receptor was derived from an adult with an advanced solid tumor such as melanoma, head and neck, liver or kidney cancer. This sequence joins TRBV2 and TRBJ1-1; D is unclear. CDR3: CASSVQRNTEAFF. The CDR3 nucleotides read TGTGCCAGCAGTGTTCAGAGGAACACTGAAGCTTTCTTT.